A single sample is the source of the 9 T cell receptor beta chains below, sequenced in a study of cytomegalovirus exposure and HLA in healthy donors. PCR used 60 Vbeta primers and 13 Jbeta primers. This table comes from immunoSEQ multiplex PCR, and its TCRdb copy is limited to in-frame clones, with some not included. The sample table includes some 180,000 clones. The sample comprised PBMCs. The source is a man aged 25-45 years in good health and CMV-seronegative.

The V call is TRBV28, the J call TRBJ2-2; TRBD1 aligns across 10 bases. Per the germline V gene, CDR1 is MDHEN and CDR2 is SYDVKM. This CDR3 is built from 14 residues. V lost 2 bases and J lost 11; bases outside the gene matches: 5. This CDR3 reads CASSLGDRGGELFF. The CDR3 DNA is TGTGCCAGCAGTTTAGGGGACAGGGGCGGAGAGCTGTTTTTT.

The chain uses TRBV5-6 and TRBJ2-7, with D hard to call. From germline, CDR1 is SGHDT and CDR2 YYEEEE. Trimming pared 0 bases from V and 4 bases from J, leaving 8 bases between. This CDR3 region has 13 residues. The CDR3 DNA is TGTGCCAGCAGCTTGGGGGCAGGTTACGAGCAGTACTTC. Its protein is CASSLGAGYEQYF.

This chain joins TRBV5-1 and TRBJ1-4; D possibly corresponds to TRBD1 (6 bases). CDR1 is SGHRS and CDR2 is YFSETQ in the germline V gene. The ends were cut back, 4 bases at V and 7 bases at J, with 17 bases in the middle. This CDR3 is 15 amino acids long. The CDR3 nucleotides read TGCGCCAGCAGCCCCGGCGGGGGGGCGGGTGAAAAACTGTTTTTT. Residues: CASSPGGGAGEKLFF.

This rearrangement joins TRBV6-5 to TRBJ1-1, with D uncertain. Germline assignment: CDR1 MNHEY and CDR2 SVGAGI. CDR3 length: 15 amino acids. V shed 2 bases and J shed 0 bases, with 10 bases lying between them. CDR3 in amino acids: CASSYTGILNTEAFF. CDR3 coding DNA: TGTGCCAGCAGTTACACCGGGATACTGAACACTGAAGCTTTCTTT.

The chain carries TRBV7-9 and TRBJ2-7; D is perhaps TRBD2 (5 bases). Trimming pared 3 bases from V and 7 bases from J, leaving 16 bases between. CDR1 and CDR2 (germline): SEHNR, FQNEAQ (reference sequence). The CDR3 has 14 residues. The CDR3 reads CASSFLRGIGEQYF. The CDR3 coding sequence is TGTGCCAGCAGCTTTCTTCGGGGTATTGGGGAGCAGTACTTC.

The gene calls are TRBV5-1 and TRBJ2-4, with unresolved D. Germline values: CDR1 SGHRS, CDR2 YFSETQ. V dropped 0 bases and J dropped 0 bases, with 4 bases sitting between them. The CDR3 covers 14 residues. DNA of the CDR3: TGCGCCAGCAGCTTGGCCCTAGCCAAAAACATTCAGTACTTC. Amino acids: CASSLALAKNIQYF.

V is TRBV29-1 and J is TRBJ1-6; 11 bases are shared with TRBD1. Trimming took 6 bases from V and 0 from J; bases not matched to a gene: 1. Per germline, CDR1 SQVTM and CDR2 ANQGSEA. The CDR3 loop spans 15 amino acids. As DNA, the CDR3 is TGCAGCGTCGGACAGGGGGCCTCCTATAATTCACCCCTCCACTTT. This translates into CSVGQGASYNSPLHF. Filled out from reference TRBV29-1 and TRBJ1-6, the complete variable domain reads SAVISQKPSRDICQRGTSLTIQCQVDSQVTMMFWYRQQPGQSLTLIATANQGSEATYESGFVIDKFPISRPNLTFSTLTVSNMSPEDSSIYLCSVGQGASYNSPLHFGNGTRLTVT.

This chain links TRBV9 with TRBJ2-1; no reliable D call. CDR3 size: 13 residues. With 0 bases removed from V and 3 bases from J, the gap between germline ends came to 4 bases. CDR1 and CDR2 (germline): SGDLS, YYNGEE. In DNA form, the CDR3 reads TGTGCCAGCAGCGTAGCGTACTACAATGAGCAGTTCTTC. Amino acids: CASSVAYYNEQFF.

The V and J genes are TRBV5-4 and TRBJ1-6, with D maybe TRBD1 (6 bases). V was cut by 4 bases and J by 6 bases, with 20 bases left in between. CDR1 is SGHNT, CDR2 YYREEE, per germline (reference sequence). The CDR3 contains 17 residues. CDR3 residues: CASSRPSGGGSNSPLHF. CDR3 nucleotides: TGTGCCAGCAGCCGCCCATCGGGGGGCGGCAGTAATTCACCCCTCCACTTT.